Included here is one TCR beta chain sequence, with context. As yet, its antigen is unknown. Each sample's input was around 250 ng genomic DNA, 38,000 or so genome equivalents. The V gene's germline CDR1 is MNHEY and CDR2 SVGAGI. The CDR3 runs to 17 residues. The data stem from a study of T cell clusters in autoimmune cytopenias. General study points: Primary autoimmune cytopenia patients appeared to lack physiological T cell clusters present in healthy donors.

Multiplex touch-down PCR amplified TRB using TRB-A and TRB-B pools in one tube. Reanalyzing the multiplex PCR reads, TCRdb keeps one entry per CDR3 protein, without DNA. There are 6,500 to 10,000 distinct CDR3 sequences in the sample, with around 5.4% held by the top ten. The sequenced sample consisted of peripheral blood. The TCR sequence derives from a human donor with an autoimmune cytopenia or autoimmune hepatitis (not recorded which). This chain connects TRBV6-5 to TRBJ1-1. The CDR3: CASSDGLLVRMNTEAFF.